The 29 T cell receptor beta chains presented below share a single source sample, sequenced in a study of post-analysis software for immune sequencing data. Study-wide findings and caveats: In patients, about 5 TRBV segments were more frequent than in controls, with TRBV5-6, TRBV5-1 and TRBV20-1 among them.

Their antigen targets remain unknown. Built from TCR beta cDNA, the libraries had unique molecular identifiers in them. A single record per CDR3 protein comes from TCRdb applying MiXCR to the PCR reads. Of around 250,000 distinct CDR3 sequences listed, around 34% are singletons. Sequenced input: blood. The receptors were gathered from a girl aged 5 to 17 with multiple sclerosis.

At least ten counts were recorded for this clonotype. CDR3 protein: CASSQSAGGPWDEQFF. The CDR3 DNA reads TGCGCCAGCAGCCAAAGCGCGGGAGGGCCCTGGGATGAGCAGTTCTTC. The chain couples TRBV4-1 to TRBJ2-1; TRBD2 matches at 9 bases. V lost 2 bases and J lost 8; bases outside the gene matches: 10. The CDR3 is made up of 16 amino acids. Germline V CDR1 and CDR2: MGHRA, YSYEKL.

This sequence joins TRBV2 and TRBJ1-5; TRBD1 is a possible D gene (5 bases). This CDR3 contains 13 residues. V was shortened by 3 bases and J by 7 bases, with 10 bases between the two germline ends. CDR1 SNHLY and CDR2 FYNNEI come from the germline V gene. CDR3 amino acids: CASSEGRRQPQHF. The CDR3 DNA follows: TGTGCCAGCAGTGAGGGGCGCCGGCAGCCCCAGCATTTT.

This clonotype was recorded many times. The rearrangement links TRBV29-1 to TRBJ2-5; tentative D call: TRBD1 (6 bases). Germline V CDR1 and CDR2: SQVTM, ANQGSEA. CDR3 size: 13 residues. V lost 4 bases to trimming and J lost 2 bases, with 11 bases between them. In DNA form, the CDR3 reads TGCAGCGTTGCCAGGGGCCAGCAAGAGACCCAGTACTTC. Its protein product is CSVARGQQETQYF.

As to this clonotype: A much bigger clone sits one base away, suggesting this may be a read error. The chain employs TRBV5-1 and TRBJ2-5, with 8 bases lining up with TRBD1. The CDR3 is made up of 14 amino acids. Germline V gene sequence: CDR1 SGHRS, CDR2 YFSETQ. J was trimmed by 11 bases and V by 2 bases; bases with no gene match: 11. CDR3 sequence: CASSLGTGHNEQYF. DNA for the CDR3: TGCGCCAGCAGCTTAGGGACAGGCCACAATGAGCAGTACTTC.

Ten or more counts support this clonotype. The chain has TRBV5-1 and TRBJ2-3, with a possible D match to TRBD2 (6 bases). The CDR3 consists of 14 residues. The V end was cut by 3 bases, the J end by 0 bases, with 8 bases between. CDR1 and CDR2 from the germline V gene are SGHRS and YFSETQ. The CDR3 DNA is TGCGCCAGCAGCTGGAGCGGGAGCACAGATACGCAGTATTTT. It is translated as CASSWSGSTDTQYF.

The V gene is TRBV7-3, the J gene TRBJ1-1, with no clear D. CDR1 and CDR2 from the germline V gene are SGHTA and FQGTGA. This CDR3 has 17 amino acids. Trimming stripped 1 base from V and 4 bases from J, with 19 bases between. The CDR3 region is CASSLNGVVGRGTEAFF. CDR3 nucleotide sequence: TGTGCCAGCAGCTTAAATGGCGTCGTTGGACGGGGCACTGAAGCTTTCTTT.

Concerning this clonotype itself: A much larger clone lies one base from this, so it may be a read error. V is TRBV7-9 and J is TRBJ1-2; a possible D gene is TRBD1 (6 bases). Germline assignment: CDR1 SEHNR and CDR2 FQNEAQ (reference sequence). The CDR3 runs to 15 residues. The CDR3 sequence is CVSSSSGGTHYGYTF. The CDR3, as DNA: TGTGTCAGCAGCTCGAGTGGGGGCACGCACTATGGCTACACCTTC.

In this sample, this clonotype turned up once. This may stem from a read error, because a much larger clone lies one nucleotide away. The chain employs TRBV2 and TRBJ1-2; TRBD1 aligns across 8 bases. Germline V gene data show CDR1 as SNHLY and CDR2 as FYNNEI. The CDR3 runs 13 residues. V lost 4 bases to trimming and J lost 8 bases; unmatched junction nucleotides: 6. DNA for the CDR3: TGTGCCAGCAGTGGCAGGGGGCAGCGAGGCTACACCTTC. Amino acids: CASSGRGQRGYTF.

As concerns this clonotype: Given a much more abundant clone one base away, this may be a read error. The chain's CDR3 is CSAGGLAEAGSYNEQFF. CDR3 DNA sequence: TGCAGTGCAGGGGGTCTAGCGGAAGCCGGCTCCTACAATGAGCAGTTCTTC. The rearrangement uses TRBV20-1 and TRBJ2-1, with D possibly TRBD2 on 7 matching bases. Trimming removed 6 bases at V and 0 bases at J, with 21 bases between. The CDR3 is made up of 17 amino acids. Germline CDR1 is DFQATT and CDR2 is SNEGSKA (reference sequence).

The V call is TRBV12-3 or TRBV12-4, the J call TRBJ2-2; unclear D gene. V was shortened by 7 bases and J by 3 bases, with 6 bases between the two germline ends. The CDR3 spans 12 residues. CDR3 DNA: TGTGCCAGCACCGAGGACACCGGGGAGCTGTTTTTT. It yields the protein CASTEDTGELFF.

The chain recombines TRBV20-1 with TRBJ1-5; perhaps TRBD1 as D (6 bases). This CDR3 region has 14 residues. V was trimmed by 7 bases and J by 9 bases, leaving 22 bases between them. Per the germline V gene, CDR1 is DFQATT and CDR2 is SNEGSKA (reference sequence). The CDR3 is CSVRRAGALMPQHF. The CDR3 DNA reads TGCAGTGTCCGCCGGGCAGGGGCTTTGATGCCCCAGCATTTT.

The chain uses TRBV6-5 and TRBJ2-1; D is perhaps TRBD1 or TRBD2 (5 bases each). The J call is doubtful: the DNA matches TRBJ2-7 better. Looked up from germline, CDR1 is MNHEY and CDR2 is SVGAGI. The CDR3 spans 18 residues. CDR3 nucleotides: TGTGCCAGCAGTTACTCGCCGGGGCAAGGTGGCTCCTACAATGAGCAGTACTTC. This translates into CASSYSPGQGGSYNEQYF.

This clonotype has ten or more counts. The chain has TRBV6-1 and TRBJ2-3; TRBD2 matches 10 bases. V was clipped by 0 bases and J by 5 bases; unmatched bases: 8. The germline V gene has CDR1 MNHNS and CDR2 SASEGT. The CDR3 runs to 17 residues. This chain's CDR3 is CASSEAEASGGRDTQYF. CDR3 sequence (DNA): TGTGCCAGCAGTGAAGCGGAGGCTAGCGGGGGTAGAGATACGCAGTATTTT.

This clonotype was seen many times. This chain links TRBV5-5 with TRBJ2-3; 8 bases match TRBD2. The ends lost 4 bases at V and 4 bases at J; junction bases unmatched: 11. CDR1 and CDR2 from the germline V gene are SGHKS and YYEKEE (reference sequence). The CDR3 loop spans 16 amino acids. The CDR3 DNA reads TGTGCCAGCAGCGGGGAAGCGGGGGTCCCTCCAGATACGCAGTATTTT. This sequence encodes CASSGEAGVPPDTQYF.

This clonotype was found many times. The chain couples TRBV11-1 to TRBJ2-1; D perhaps matches TRBD2 (5 bases). From germline, CDR1 is SGHAT and CDR2 FQDESV (reference sequence). V lost 5 bases to trimming and J lost 7 bases, with 24 bases between them. The CDR3 length is 17 residues. The CDR3 region has the DNA TGTGCCAGCAGCCCCCAGAGAGGGAGCGGATGGGTAAATGAGCAGTTCTTC. Encoded protein: CASSPQRGSGWVNEQFF.

This clonotype was detected a few times. J is TRBJ1-1 and V is TRBV3-1, with a weak D call TRBD1 (5 bases). Germline CDR1 LGHDT, CDR2 YNNKEL (reference sequence). The CDR3 runs to 18 residues. The ends were cut back, 2 bases at V and 4 bases at J, with 23 bases in the middle. CDR3 bases: TGTGCCAGCAGCCAATGGGGACTCCCGAATCTCCCGTTCACTGAAGCTTTCTTT. Translating it yields CASSQWGLPNLPFTEAFF.

This clonotype was detected many times. This chain uses TRBV20-1 with TRBJ2-3; 9 bases match TRBD2. Trimming cost V 6 bases and J 1 base; bases outside gene matches: 2. Germline CDR1 is DFQATT and CDR2 is SNEGSKA (reference sequence). The CDR3 covers 13 residues. The CDR3 DNA is TGCAGTGCAATAGCGGGAGGCACAGATACGCAGTATTTT. Protein sequence: CSAIAGGTDTQYF.

This clonotype was seen many times. The chain links TRBV6-6 to TRBJ2-1; D is uncertain. The germline V gene has CDR1 MNHNY and CDR2 SVGAGI (reference sequence). There are 12 residues in the CDR3. Trimming removed 2 bases from V and 6 bases from J, with 5 bases in between. The CDR3 reads CASSYETNEQFF. CDR3 DNA sequence: TGTGCCAGCAGTTACGAAACCAATGAGCAGTTCTTC.

Comment on this clonotype: A much larger clone lies a single base off, so this may be a read error. This rearrangement joins TRBV15 to TRBJ2-3, with 8 bases matching TRBD1. Looked up from germline, CDR1 is LNHNV and CDR2 is YYDKDF (reference sequence). The junction had 16 bases not matched to a gene; V was cut back by 11 bases and J by 6 bases. The CDR3 is 15 residues long. The CDR3, as DNA: TGTGCCGCCAAGACAGGGGCCCCCGTAGAGGATACGCAGTATTTT. This sequence encodes CAAKTGAPVEDTQYF.

This clonotype has at least ten counts. The chain joins TRBV11-2 to TRBJ2-1; TRBD2 matches 7 bases. The CDR3 sequence is 17 residues long. J was trimmed by 7 bases and V by 3 bases; bases with no gene match: 15. Germline CDR1 reads SGHAT; CDR2 reads FQNNGV. The CDR3 loop reads CASSFLQTAGLWNEQFF. The DNA for the CDR3 is TGTGCCAGCAGCTTCCTACAGACAGCGGGGCTTTGGAATGAGCAGTTCTTC.

Details on this clonotype: A much larger clone lies a single base off, so this may be a read error. The chain links TRBV5-1 to TRBJ2-3; D is perhaps TRBD2 (5 bases). The CDR3 contains 14 residues. Germline V lookup: CDR1 SGHRS, CDR2 YFSETQ. CDR3 in DNA: TGCGCCAACAGCTTTAGCTTCGGGGCAGATACGCAGTATTTT. The encoded protein is CANSFSFGADTQYF.

This clonotype was observed at least ten times. The chain employs TRBV11-1 and TRBJ2-3, with TRBD1 matching over 9 bases. Per the germline V gene, CDR1 is SGHAT and CDR2 is FQDESV (reference sequence). The CDR3 is 17 amino acids. Trimming took 1 base from V and 3 from J; bases not matched to a gene: 8. CDR3 sequence (DNA): TGTGCCAGCAGCTTAGATCCCGGACAGGGGAGGACAGATACGCAGTATTTT. Residues: CASSLDPGQGRTDTQYF.

This clonotype has just a few counts. The V gene is TRBV20-1, the J gene TRBJ2-5, with 10 positions matching TRBD2. Germline V lookup: CDR1 DFQATT, CDR2 SNEGSKA (reference sequence). The CDR3 runs to 14 residues. Trimming cost V 8 bases and J 5 bases; bases outside gene matches: 11. The CDR3 reads CSTTRLAGGETQYF. CDR3 nucleotide sequence: TGCAGTACCACTAGACTAGCGGGTGGGGAGACCCAGTACTTC.

This chain joins TRBV4-2 and TRBJ2-5; no clear D. The closer fit of TRBJ2-7 to the DNA end suggests the J call may be wrong. Germline CDR1 LGHNA, CDR2 YNFKEQ. This CDR3 has 13 residues. CDR3 sequence reads: CASSQEGSREQYF. DNA of the CDR3: TGTGCCAGCAGCCAAGAAGGCAGCCGCGAGCAGTACTTC.

As for this clonotype: Just one base apart from a much larger clone, this may be a read error. The genes are TRBV12-3 or TRBV12-4 and TRBJ1-2; D not resolved. Trimming stripped 3 bases from V and 13 bases from J, with 15 bases between. CDR3 length equals 12 residues. The CDR3 DNA sequence: TGTGCCAGCAGTTTGTCGGGCTACGACTCCACCTTC. Its protein is CASSLSGYDSTF.

A word on this clonotype: The junction does not match germline at one end; this may be a read error. The chain has TRBV11-2 and TRBJ2-3; no clear D gene. This CDR3 has 17 residues. Germline V gives CDR1 SGHAT, CDR2 FQNNGV. The DNA of the CDR3 is TGTGCCAGCGGCTTAGGCTCCCGTAGTTATGGGGCAGATACGCAGTATTTT. Translated: CASGLGSRSYGADTQYF.

Details on this clonotype: Just one base apart from a much larger clone, this may be a read error. The chain carries TRBV21-1 and TRBJ2-7; the D call of TRBD1 is as the table states it, not checked on the DNA. TRBV21-1 is an annotated pseudogene. The CDR3 is 14 amino acids. The CDR3 region has the DNA TGTGCCAGCAGCAAACAGCTAATGGGGGACAAGCAGTACTTC. Translated, it gives CASSKQLMGDKQYF.

This chain links TRBV29-1 with TRBJ2-1, with D hard to call. This CDR3 is built from 11 residues. Trimming took off 0 bases at V and 15 bases at J, with 12 bases between the two ends. The germline CDR1 and CDR2 sequences are SQVTM and ANQGSEA. Here the CDR3 reads CSVEDYRATFF. CDR3 coding DNA: TGCAGCGTTGAAGATTATAGAGCGACGTTCTTC.

This clonotype was observed a handful of times. This may stem from a read error, because a much larger clone lies one nucleotide away. The chain links TRBV12-3 or TRBV12-4 to TRBJ2-7; 7 bases line up with TRBD2. Trimming cost V 1 base and J 3 bases; bases outside gene matches: 0. CDR3 size: 13 residues. CDR3 sequence reads: CASSLERDYEQYF. CDR3 in DNA: TGTGCCAGCAGTTTAGAGCGGGACTACGAGCAGTACTTC.